This is a list of T cell receptor beta chains from one sample in a study of long-term antiretroviral therapy in people with HIV. Profiling relied on immunoSEQ multiplex PCR, and the TCRdb table lists in-frame clones only, not all of them. The sample shows tens of thousands of clones, around 90% of them seen only once. Sequenced material: unsorted PBMCs, taken 1.8 years after starting antiretroviral therapy. These receptors were obtained from a woman aged 18-35 years with HIV. Both conserved end residues are part of each CDR3. D genes are given only for firm matches. The size of a clone is reported for some rows only, either as once, few or many, or as a class for expanded clones.

D	J	V	size	DNA	CDR3
.	TRBJ2-7	TRBV25-1	once	TGTGCCAGCAGTGGGGTGGGCGGAGGCCCCTACGAGCAGTACTTC	CASSGVGGGPYEQYF
.	TRBJ2-2	TRBV7-2	once	TGTGCCAGCAGCCCCGGTGGGAACACCGGGGAGCTGTTTTTT	CASSPGGNTGELFF
TRBD1	TRBJ1-2	TRBV7-3	once	TGTGCCAGCAGCTTAGGTCCGGACAGGGGTGTAGGGCTGCGCTACACCTTC	CASSLGPDRGVGLRYTF
.	TRBJ2-5	TRBV28	.	TGTGCCAGCAGTTTATTTGGGCAGCTGGAGACCCAGTACTTC	CASSLFGQLETQYF
.	TRBJ2-3	TRBV5-1	.	TGCGCCAGCAGCTTAGAGCGGGCCAGCACAGATACGCAGTATTTT	CASSLERASTDTQYF
TRBD1	TRBJ2-7	TRBV6-1	.	TGTGCCACCGGGACAGGGCCAGACTACGAGCAGTACTTC	CATGTGPDYEQYF
.	TRBJ2-5	TRBV7-7	.	TGTGCTAGCAGTTCCGGACGGGCCCAAGAGACCCAGTACTTC	CASSSGRAQETQYF
TRBD2	TRBJ2-1	TRBV19	.	TGTGCCAGTACCCAACTAGCGGGAGTGGGCAATGAGCAGTTCTTC	CASTQLAGVGNEQFF
.	TRBJ1-5	TRBV9	few	TGTGCCAGCAGCCCAAATTCGGCCAATCAGCCCCAGCATTTT	CASSPNSANQPQHF
.	TRBJ1-1	TRBV28	.	TGTGCCAGCAGTGCGCAATTCATGAACACTGAAGCTTTCTTT	CASSAQFMNTEAFF
.	TRBJ1-1	TRBV7-6	few	TGTGCCAGCGGCCTTTCAAGGAACACTGAAGCTTTCTTT	CASGLSRNTEAFF
.	TRBJ2-2	TRBV7-2	few	TGTGCCAGCAGCTTAGCGCGGGTAATGAGCACCGGGGAGCTGTTTTTT	CASSLARVMSTGELFF
TRBD2	TRBJ2-5	TRBV7-2	.	TGTGCCAGCAGCTTAGGTTCGCGGGAGGGCCGCGCCCAGTACTTC	CASSLGSREGRAQYF
TRBD1	TRBJ1-4	TRBV5-1	.	TGCGCCAGCAGCTTGGCGACCGGGACAGGGAGTGAAAAACTGTTTTTT	CASSLATGTGSEKLFF
.	TRBJ1-1	TRBV7-3	.	TGTGCCAGCAGCTTAACAGGGAAAAGGACTGAAGCTTTCTTT	CASSLTGKRTEAFF
.	TRBJ1-2	TRBV5-4	few	TGTGCCAGCAGCTTGTACAAAGGGTATGGCTACACCTTC	CASSLYKGYGYTF
TRBD2	TRBJ2-7	TRBV7-6	.	TGTGCCAGCAGCTTAGTAGGGACTAGCGGGAGGTCGGCCCACGAGCAGTACTTC	CASSLVGTSGRSAHEQYF
.	TRBJ2-2	TRBV11-2	.	TGTGCCAGCAGCCCTGGGGGGCAGGACACCGGGGAGCTGTTTTTT	CASSPGGQDTGELFF
.	TRBJ2-1	TRBV19	.	TGTGCCAGTAGTCTCCAGGGTTCGGGGCGGCACAATGAGCAGTTCTTC	CASSLQGSGRHNEQFF
.	TRBJ2-2	TRBV5-1	.	TGCGCCAGCAGCCCGAACACCGGGGAGCTGTTTTTT	CASSPNTGELFF
.	TRBJ2-7	TRBV7-9	.	TGTGCCAGCAGCTTAACACCCGCCTACTCCTACGAGCAGTACTTC	CASSLTPAYSYEQYF
.	TRBJ2-1	TRBV18	once	TGTGCCAGCTCACCGGACGCCAGCTCCTACAATGAGCAGTTCTTC	CASSPDASSYNEQFF
.	TRBJ2-1	TRBV9	.	TGTGCCAGCAGCGTAGAACAGCCCTACAATGAGCAGTTCTTC	CASSVEQPYNEQFF
.	TRBJ2-1	TRBV6-5	.	TGTGCCAGCAGCAACGGGACCCCGCGCGATGAGCAGTTCTTC	CASSNGTPRDEQFF
TRBD2	TRBJ2-1	TRBV27	once	TGTGCCAGCAGTTTTCTAGCGGAGAATGAGCAGTTCTTC	CASSFLAENEQFF
.	TRBJ2-7	TRBV28	once	TGTGCCAGCACGCCAGATAGCTCCTACGAGCAGTACTTC	CASTPDSSYEQYF
TRBD1	TRBJ2-7	TRBV9	.	TGTGCCAGCAGCGTTACAGGGGAAGGCGAGCAGCACTTC	CASSVTGEGEQHF
.	TRBJ1-3	TRBV5-1	.	TGCGCCAGCAGCCTGACGGACAGTGGGCACACCATATATTTT	CASSLTDSGHTIYF
TRBD1	TRBJ1-2	TRBV18	.	TGTGCCAGCTCAGCGAGGGGACAGGGTTCGGATGGCTACACCTTC	CASSARGQGSDGYTF
.	TRBJ2-7	TRBV4-3	.	TGCGCCAGCAGCCAAGGACCTACCTACGAGCAGTACTTC	CASSQGPTYEQYF
TRBD1	TRBJ1-1	TRBV5-1	.	TGCGCCAGCTCGATAGGACAGGCGAACACTGAAGCTTTCTTT	CASSIGQANTEAFF
.	TRBJ1-6	TRBV7-2	.	TGTGCCAGCAGCTCCGACAGAAATTCACCCCTCCACTTT	CASSSDRNSPLHF
TRBD1	TRBJ1-2	TRBV25-1	.	TGTGCCAGCAGTGTGCAGGGACAGGCGTATGGCTACACCTTC	CASSVQGQAYGYTF